One T cell receptor (beta chain) is described in this entry. Stimulators, roughly 200,000 irradiated and violet-dye-labeled cells, were plated with roughly 200,000 CFSE-labeled responder cells. This entry comes from a study of graft-versus-host responses after intestinal transplantation. The overall study: Recipients obtained multivisceral, liver-intestinal, or isolated intestinal transplants. Induction using anti-thymocyte globulin, followed by tacrolimus and steroids for about three years, was given to all recipients.

Produced via immunoSEQ multiplex PCR; TCRdb's table is partial and in-frame only. The sample records around 9,200 clones, more than 25% being singletons. The sequence came from a human patient who received an intestinal transplant. Material: alloreactive CD8+ T cells from a mixed lymphocyte reaction culture, obtained before intestinal transplant. Subset here: CFSE-low proliferating T cells sorted from roughly 6-day pre-transplant mixed lymphocyte reaction (GvH or HvG direction).

The CDR3 reads CASSPVGTSGGAHEQFF. In nucleotides, the CDR3 is TGTGCCAGCAGCCCGGTCGGGACTAGCGGGGGGGCGCATGAGCAGTTCTTC. The J gene is TRBJ2-1, the V gene TRBV13; 16 nucleotides agree with TRBD2. The CDR3 extends over 17 amino acids. Germline loops: CDR1 PRHDT, CDR2 FYEKMQ (reference sequence). J gave up 8 bases and V 5 bases, and 9 bases lay outside the gene matches.